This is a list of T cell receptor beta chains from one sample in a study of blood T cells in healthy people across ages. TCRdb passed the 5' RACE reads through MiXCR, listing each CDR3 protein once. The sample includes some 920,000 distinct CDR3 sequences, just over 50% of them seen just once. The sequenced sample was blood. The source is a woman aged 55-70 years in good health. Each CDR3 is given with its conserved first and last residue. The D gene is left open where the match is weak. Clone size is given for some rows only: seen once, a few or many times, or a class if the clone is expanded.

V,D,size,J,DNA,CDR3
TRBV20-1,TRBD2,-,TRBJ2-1,TGCAGTGCTAGAGTCCCCACTAGACTAGCGGGATCCTACAATGAGCAGTTCTTC,CSARVPTRLAGSYNEQFF
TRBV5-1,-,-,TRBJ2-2,TGCGCCAGCAGCTTGGAGCCCAGCCCCCTGTCCGGGGAGCTGTTTTTT,CASSLEPSPLSGELFF
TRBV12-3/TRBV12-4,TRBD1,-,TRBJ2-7,TGTGCCAGCAGCCTACAGGGGGCTGTGGGCGAGCAGTACTTC,CASSLQGAVGEQYF
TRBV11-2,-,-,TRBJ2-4,TGTGCCAGCCGGGACGGGACGGTAAACATTCAGTACTTC,CASRDGTVNIQYF
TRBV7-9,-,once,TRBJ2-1,TGTGCCAGCAGCTTACGGCTCGAGGATGAGCAGTTCTTC,CASSLRLEDEQFF
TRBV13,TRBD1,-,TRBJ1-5,TGTGCCAGCAGCTTACCAACAGGGGCAAATCAGCCCCAGCATTTT,CASSLPTGANQPQHF
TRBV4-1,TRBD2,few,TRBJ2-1,TGCGCCAGCAGCCAACCTCATGCGGGAGGGCACAATGAGCAGTTCTTC,CASSQPHAGGHNEQFF
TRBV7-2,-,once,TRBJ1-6,TGTGCCAGCAGCTCCATAGGGGATTCACCCCCCCACTTT,CASSSIGDSPPHF
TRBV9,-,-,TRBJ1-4,TGTGCCAGCAGCGCCCCTGGTGAAAAACTGTTTTTT,CASSAPGEKLFF
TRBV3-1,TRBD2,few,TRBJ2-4,TGTGCCAGCAGCCACCCCCCTGGAGCGGGAGGGCCATCGGACATTCAGTACTTC,CASSHPPGAGGPSDIQYF
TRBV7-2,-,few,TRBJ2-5,TGTGCCAGCAGCCGGGGGATACAAGAGACCCAGTACTTC,CASSRGIQETQYF
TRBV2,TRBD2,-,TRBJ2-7,TGTGCCAGCAGAGGGGCTAGCGGGAGCCCTGAGGACTACTACGAGCAGTACTTC,CASRGASGSPEDYYEQYF
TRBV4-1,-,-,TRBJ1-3,TGCGCCAGCAGCCAAGAAGACGGCCGCTCCATATATTTT,CASSQEDGRSIYF
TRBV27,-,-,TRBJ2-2,TGTACCAGCAGTCGGTCTTGGGCCACCGGGGAGCTGTTTTTT,CTSSRSWATGELFF
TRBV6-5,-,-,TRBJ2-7,TGTGCCAGCACTTCGGGGTACTCGCAGGGCCACGAGCAGTACTTC,CASTSGYSQGHEQYF
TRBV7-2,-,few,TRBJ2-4,TGTGCCAGCAGCTTTTCGAGGGATGAGCAGTACTTC,CASSFSRDEQYF
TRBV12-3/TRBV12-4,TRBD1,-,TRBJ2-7,TGTGCCTGCAGTCAGATAAACCCCGGGACAGGGCTCGACTACGAGCAGTACTTC,CACSQINPGTGLDYEQYF
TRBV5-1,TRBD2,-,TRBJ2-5,TGCGCCAGCAGCTTTGCACTAGCGGGTGAAGGGCAGTACTTC,CASSFALAGEGQYF
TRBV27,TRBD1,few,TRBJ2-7,TGTGCCAGCAGGGGGACAGGGCTCTACGAGCAGTACTTC,CASRGTGLYEQYF